The rows below give T cell receptor beta chains drawn from one sample of a study. MiXCR, run by TCRdb on the 5' RACE reads, gives a single entry per CDR3 protein. Of some 60,000 distinct CDR3 sequences listed, approximately 29% are singletons. The sample consisted of tumor-infiltrating naive CD4+ T cells sorted from the breast tumor. The source of these receptors is a female donor with breast cancer. CDR3s include the opening cysteine and the closing phenylalanine or tryptophan. D genes are given only for firm matches. The size entry is marked missing in some rows and otherwise reads once, few, many or a size class.

J,size,V,length,D,CDR3,DNA
TRBJ2-3,NA,TRBV7-3,16,NA,CASSPRTALSTDTQYF,TGTGCCAGCAGCCCCCGGACAGCACTAAGCACAGATACGCAGTATTTT
TRBJ1-1,few,TRBV6-2/TRBV6-3,14,NA,CASSFSRGQTEAFF,TGTGCCAGCAGTTTCTCCCGAGGGCAAACTGAAGCTTTCTTT
TRBJ2-3,few,TRBV29-1,14,NA,CSVGLAVSTDTQYF,TGCAGCGTTGGCTTAGCGGTTAGCACAGATACGCAGTATTTT
TRBJ2-7,many,TRBV29-1,12,TRBD1,CSVLTGGTEQYF,TGCAGCGTGTTGACAGGGGGCACAGAGCAGTACTTC
TRBJ2-7,NA,TRBV28,17,NA,CASSARPGVDSGYEQYF,TGTGCCAGCAGTGCCCGCCCAGGGGTTGATTCTGGCTACGAGCAGTACTTC
TRBJ2-7,NA,TRBV4-1,14,NA,CASSQNRNAYEQYF,TGCGCCAGCAGCCAAAACAGGAACGCTTACGAGCAGTACTTC
TRBJ2-5,NA,TRBV9,12,NA,CASSVREETQYF,TGTGCCAGCAGCGTACGTGAAGAGACCCAGTACTTC
TRBJ1-1,NA,TRBV20-1,13,TRBD1,CSASPQGAIEAFF,TGCAGTGCTAGCCCACAGGGGGCAATTGAAGCTTTCTTT
TRBJ2-7,NA,TRBV12-3/TRBV12-4,13,NA,CASSLQAPYEQYF,TGTGCCAGCAGTTTACAAGCGCCCTACGAGCAGTACTTC
TRBJ2-7,NA,TRBV12-3/TRBV12-4,13,TRBD1,CASSRQGVHEQYF,TGTGCCAGCAGTCGACAGGGGGTCCACGAGCAGTACTTC
TRBJ2-1,NA,TRBV9,15,TRBD1,CASSPDRGSYNEQFF,TGTGCCAGCAGCCCCGACAGGGGGTCCTACAATGAGCAGTTCTTC
TRBJ2-6,NA,TRBV7-2,13,NA,CASSLPGANVLTF,TGTGCCAGCAGCTTACCTGGGGCCAACGTCCTGACTTTC
TRBJ2-1,NA,TRBV25-1,14,NA,CASSEFGPVNEQFF,TGTGCCAGCAGTGAATTTGGCCCAGTCAATGAGCAGTTCTTC
TRBJ1-1,few,TRBV29-1,11,NA,CSVAVQLEAFF,TGCAGCGTTGCCGTACAGCTTGAAGCTTTCTTT